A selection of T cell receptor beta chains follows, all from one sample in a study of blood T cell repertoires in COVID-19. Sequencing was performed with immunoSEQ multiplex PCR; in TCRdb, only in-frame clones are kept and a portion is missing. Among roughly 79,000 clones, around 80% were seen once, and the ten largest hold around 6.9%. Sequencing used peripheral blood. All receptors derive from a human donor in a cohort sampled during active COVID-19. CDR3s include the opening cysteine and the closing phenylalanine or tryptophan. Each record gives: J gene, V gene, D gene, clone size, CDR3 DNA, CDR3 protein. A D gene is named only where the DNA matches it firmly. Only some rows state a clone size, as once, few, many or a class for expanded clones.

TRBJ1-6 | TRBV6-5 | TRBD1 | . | TGTGCCAGCAGATGGGACAGGAGTAATTCACCCCTCCACTTT | CASRWDRSNSPLHF
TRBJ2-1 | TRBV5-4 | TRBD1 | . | TGTGCCAGCAGCTTGGGACAGGGTTTGGGTGAGCAGTTCTTC | CASSLGQGLGEQFF
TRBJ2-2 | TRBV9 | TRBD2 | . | TGTGCCAGCAGCGTAAGAGCGGGGGGGGACACCGGGGAGCTGTTTTTT | CASSVRAGGDTGELFF
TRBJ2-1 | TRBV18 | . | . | TGTGCCAGCTCACCCAGCGGCACCTTAAACAATGAGCAGTTCTTC | CASSPSGTLNNEQFF
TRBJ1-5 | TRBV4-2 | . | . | TGTGCCAGCAGCAGCGGGAGTACGGAGGCCCAGCATTTT | CASSSGSTEAQHF
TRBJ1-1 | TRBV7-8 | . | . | TGTGCCAGCAGCCTGCAAGTGGGAGGTGAAGCTTTCTTT | CASSLQVGGEAFF
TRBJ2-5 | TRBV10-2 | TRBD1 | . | TGCGCCAGCAGTGACCCACAACCCCGACAGGGTTTGCAAGAGACCCAGTACTTC | CASSDPQPRQGLQETQYF
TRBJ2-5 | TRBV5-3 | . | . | TGTGCCAGAAGATACAGGGTGTCAGAGACCCAGTACTTC | CARRYRVSETQYF
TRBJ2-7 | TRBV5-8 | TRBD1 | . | TGTGCCAGCAGCTTGGGGACAGGGGGCAGGTACGAGCAGTACTTC | CASSLGTGGRYEQYF
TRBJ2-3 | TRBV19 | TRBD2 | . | TGTGCCAGTAGTCTGGGACTAGCGGGGGTGTCAGATACGCAGTATTTT | CASSLGLAGVSDTQYF
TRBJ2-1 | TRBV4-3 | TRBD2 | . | TGCGCCAGCAGCCAAGATAGCGGGGGGGCTGAGTATGAGCAGTTCTTC | CASSQDSGGAEYEQFF
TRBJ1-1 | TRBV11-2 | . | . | TGTGCCAGCAGTTCCGGTTTCACTGAAGCTTTCTTT | CASSSGFTEAFF
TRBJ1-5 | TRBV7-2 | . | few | TGTGCCAGCACCCAGGACGGCAGGGTCGGCCAGCCCCAGCATTTT | CASTQDGRVGQPQHF
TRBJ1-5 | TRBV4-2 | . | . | TGTGCCAGCAGCCAAGACGCTGGCAGGGGTAATCAGCCCCAGCATTTT | CASSQDAGRGNQPQHF
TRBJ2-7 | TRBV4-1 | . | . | TGCGCCAGCAGCCTCAGGGGAGCGGCCACCTACGAGCAGTACTTC | CASSLRGAATYEQYF
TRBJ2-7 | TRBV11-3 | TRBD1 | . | TGTGCCAGCAGCTTTGACGGGACAGGGGCTCGGGAGCAGTACTTC | CASSFDGTGAREQYF
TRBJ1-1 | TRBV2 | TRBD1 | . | TGTGCCAGCAGTGAGGACAGGGAGGCTTTCTTT | CASSEDREAFF
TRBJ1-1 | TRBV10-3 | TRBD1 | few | TGTGCCATCACCACAGACAGGGGGAACACTGAAGCTTTCTTT | CAITTDRGNTEAFF
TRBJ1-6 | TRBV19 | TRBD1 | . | TGTGCCAGTAGCCAAACCCGGGACAGAGGACCTGGGTCACCCCTCCACTTT | CASSQTRDRGPGSPLHF
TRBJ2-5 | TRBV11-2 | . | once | TGTGCCAGCAGTCTCAATGCAGGCGGGTTGGGAGAGACCCAGTACTTC | CASSLNAGGLGETQYF
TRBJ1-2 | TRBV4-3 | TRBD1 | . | TGCGCCAGCAGCCAAGAGTTTAAGGGGGCTGGAGGCTACACCTTC | CASSQEFKGAGGYTF
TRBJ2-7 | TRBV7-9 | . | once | TGTGCCAGCAGCTTAACGCCAACTAGGGCCACCTACGAGCAGTACTTC | CASSLTPTRATYEQYF
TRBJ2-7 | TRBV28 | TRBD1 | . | TGTGCCAGCACCCAAGGGACAGGGTACTCCTACGAGCAGTACTTC | CASTQGTGYSYEQYF
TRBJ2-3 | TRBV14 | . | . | TGTGCCAGCAGCCAAGATCTAGGCACGTCCACAGATACGCAGTATTTT | CASSQDLGTSTDTQYF
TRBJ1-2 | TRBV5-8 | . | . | TGTGCCAGCAGCTTGGACAGGGCGAATGGCTACACCTTC | CASSLDRANGYTF
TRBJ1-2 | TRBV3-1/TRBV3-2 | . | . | TGTGCCAGCAGCCAAGAGCCTTCGGGGGACGGCGGCTACACCTTC | CASSQEPSGDGGYTF
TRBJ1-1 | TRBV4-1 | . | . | TGCGCCAGCAGCCGAACACTAATAAGCCTGAACACTGAAGCTTTCTTT | CASSRTLISLNTEAFF
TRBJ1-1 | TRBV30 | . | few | TGTGCCTGGAGTGTGGCAGGGAACACTGAAGCTTTCTTT | CAWSVAGNTEAFF
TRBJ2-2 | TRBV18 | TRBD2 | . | TGTGCCAGCTCTTCAGGACTAGCGGGGAACACCGGGGAGCTGTTTTTT | CASSSGLAGNTGELFF